This T cell receptor beta chain was recorded in a study of blood T cell repertoires in COVID-19. Study overall: COVID-19 samples, acute and convalescent, were from the United States, Italy and Spain. From T cells, B-cell-depleted T cells, or PBMCs came the material, which was cDNA or gDNA.

In the authors' workflow: Reference gene primer amplification gave estimated nucleated cell counts. Sequencing used immunoSEQ multiplex PCR; TCRdb keeps in-frame clones, though not all of them. V, J and clone size are taken as reported in that table, and D and trimming were inferred from the DNA itself. The sample records around 190,000 clones, more than 70% being singletons. The CDR3 has 19 amino acids. V was clipped by 0 bases and J by 5 bases; unmatched bases: 14. CDR1 and CDR2 from the germline V gene are LGHNA and YSLEER. Enrolment of Seattle patients took place during active infection, and they were followed longitudinally.

This receptor was taken from a man over 45 with COVID-19, enrolled during active disease. V and J are TRBV4-3 and TRBJ2-1, with 9 bases lining up with TRBD2. Specimen: peripheral blood. The CDR3 sequence is CASSQDWSPSGVMNNEQFF. CDR3 bases: TGCGCCAGCAGCCAAGATTGGAGCCCTAGCGGGGTGATGAACAATGAGCAGTTCTTC.